A single sample gave rise to the 25 T cell receptor beta chains below, sequenced in a study of T cell repertoires in cytomegalovirus infection. TCRdb reanalysed the reads using MiXCR and keeps one entry per CDR3 protein. Among around 740,000 distinct CDR3 sequences listed, roughly a third were seen once. Sample: PBMCs. The receptor set was obtained from a human donor in good health (CMV status not recorded). Some clones in this sample may be carry-over from other donors' samples.

On this clonotype: Given a much more abundant clone one base away, this may be a read error. V is TRBV7-9 and J is TRBJ1-1; D not resolved. The V gene lost 0 bases and the J gene lost 4 bases, with 9 bases spanning the gap. This CDR3 is 14 amino acids long. From germline, CDR1 is SEHNR and CDR2 FQNEAQ (reference sequence). The CDR3, as DNA: TGTGCCAGCAGCTTAGCGCACCTGACCACTGAAGCTTTCTTT. Its translation: CASSLAHLTTEAFF.

The chain uses TRBV10-3 and TRBJ2-3; unclear D gene. Trimming removed 7 bases at V and 1 base at J, with 12 bases between. Per the germline V gene, CDR1 is ENHRY and CDR2 is SYGVKD. The CDR3 sequence is 14 residues long. CDR3 nucleotide sequence: TGTGCCATCACCACTCCGGGCCGCACAGATACGCAGTATTTT. Its protein is CAITTPGRTDTQYF.

This clonotype was detected many times. The chain carries TRBV27 and TRBJ1-5, with D tentatively TRBD1 (5 bases). The germline V gene has CDR1 MNHEY and CDR2 SMNVEV (reference sequence). The CDR3 has 14 amino acids. Trimming cost V 7 bases and J 5 bases, with 15 bases left between them. The CDR3 sequence is CASMGTHPDQPQHF. CDR3 DNA sequence: TGTGCCAGCATGGGGACGCATCCCGATCAGCCCCAGCATTTT.

The V call is TRBV6-1, the J call TRBJ1-1; unclear D gene. Germline CDR1 reads MNHNS; CDR2 reads SASEGT. The CDR3 extends over 12 amino acids. Trimming shortened V by 3 bases and J by 6 bases, and 8 bases separated the two germline ends. CDR3 DNA: TGTGCCAGCAGTGAGATAGGCCCTGAAGCTTTCTTT. Encoded protein: CASSEIGPEAFF.

The V call is TRBV7-2, the J call TRBJ2-3; D remains unclear. V dropped 2 bases and J dropped 0 bases, with 15 bases sitting between them. Germline CDR1 is SGHTA and CDR2 is FQGNSA. The CDR3 contains 17 residues. The CDR3 region has the DNA TGTGCCAGCAGCTTACTCGGCAGAACCTCTAGCACAGATACGCAGTATTTT. Residues: CASSLLGRTSSTDTQYF.

About this clonotype itself: A read error is possible here, since a much larger clone lies one base away. The CDR3 does not end in the conserved phenylalanine or tryptophan, so this is likely a read error. V gene TRBV4-1 combines with J gene TRBJ1-5; a weak D match, TRBD1 (5 bases). There are 16 residues in the CDR3. Germline V gene data show CDR1 as MGHRA and CDR2 as YSYEKL. The V and J ends lost 3 bases and 3 bases respectively, with 15 bases between them. CDR3: CASSHSGDGDNQPQHC. The CDR3 DNA reads TGCGCCAGCAGCCATTCGGGGGACGGCGACAATCAGCCCCAGCATTGT.

This clonotype appeared many times. J is TRBJ1-6 and V is TRBV7-2; D not certain. The CDR3 has 15 amino acids. V was cut by 5 bases and J by 0 bases, with 8 bases left in between. The germline CDR1 and CDR2 sequences are SGHTA and FQGNSA. The CDR3 coding sequence is TGTGCCAGCAGCCTGGAAGACTCCTATAATTCACCCCTCCACTTT. Translating gives CASSLEDSYNSPLHF.

This rearrangement joins TRBV2 to TRBJ2-2; no reliable D call. The CDR3 spans 14 residues. V lost 7 bases, J lost 5 bases, and 14 bases lay in between. Germline V CDR1 and CDR2: SNHLY, FYNNEI. The CDR3, as DNA: TGTGCCAGCATTTTACAGCCCGGGACCGGGGAGCTGTTTTTT. Protein product: CASILQPGTGELFF.

V usage is TRBV28 and J usage is TRBJ2-1, with TRBD1 matching 9 bases. Unmatched junction bases numbered 10, after V lost 5 bases and J lost 5 bases. This CDR3 has 16 residues. Germline V lookup: CDR1 MDHEN, CDR2 SYDVKM. The CDR3, as DNA: TGTGCCAGCAGTCCCCCGGGACAGGGTGAGAACAATGAGCAGTTCTTC. Translating gives CASSPPGQGENNEQFF. Using reference TRBV28 and TRBJ2-1 for the parts outside the CDR3, the full variable domain is DVKVTQSSRYLVKRTGEKVFLECVQDMDHENMFWYRQDPGLGLRLIYFSYDVKMKEKGDIPEGYSVSREKKERFSLILESASTNQTSMYLCASSPPGQGENNEQFFGPGTRLTVL.

The rearrangement joins TRBV11-1 to TRBJ2-1; D is ambiguous. The CDR3 is made up of 14 amino acids. The V end lost 0 bases, the J end lost 6 bases, and 9 bases lay between the germline ends. CDR1 and CDR2 from the germline V gene are SGHAT and FQDESV (reference sequence). The CDR3 spells CASSLAGTPNEQFF. CDR3 nucleotide sequence: TGTGCCAGCAGCTTAGCGGGTACGCCCAATGAGCAGTTCTTC.

This chain uses TRBV27 with TRBJ2-7; the D gene is possibly TRBD1 (5 bases). CDR1 MNHEY and CDR2 SMNVEV come from the germline V gene (reference sequence). Deletions cut 11 bases from V and 6 bases from J, with 14 bases between. The CDR3 extends over 11 amino acids. The CDR3 coding sequence is TGTGCCCGCGGTGGGGCGGTCGAGCAGTACTTC. This gives the protein CARGGAVEQYF.

The chain recombines TRBV4-1 with TRBJ2-5; TRBD2 might be the D (6 bases). CDR3 length equals 13 residues. The V end was cut by 9 bases, the J end by 2 bases, with 13 bases between. Looked up from germline, CDR1 is MGHRA and CDR2 is YSYEKL. This chain's CDR3 is CASSGTPQETQYF. CDR3 coding DNA: TGCGCCAGTTCCGGGACTCCTCAAGAGACCCAGTACTTC.

Concerning this clonotype: The CDR3 does not close with the conserved phenylalanine or tryptophan, likely indicating a read error. The chain links TRBV7-2 to TRBJ2-7; 8 positions agree with TRBD2. Germline CDR1 is SGHTA and CDR2 is FQGNSA. CDR3 length equals 15 residues. The junction had 4 bases not matched to a gene; V was cut back by 1 base and J by 2 bases. CDR3 sequence reads: CASSLVIAGTYEQYL. Here the CDR3 DNA reads TGTGCCAGCAGCTTAGTGATAGCGGGGACCTACGAGCAGTACTTA.

V gene TRBV19 combines with J gene TRBJ2-7; D unclear. The CDR3 is 12 residues long. Germline assignment: CDR1 LNHDA and CDR2 SQIVND (reference sequence). With 4 bases removed from V and 5 bases from J, the gap between germline ends came to 9 bases. CDR3 coding DNA: TGTGCCAGTAGTACAGACCCGAACGAGCAGTACTTC. Translation: CASSTDPNEQYF.

This chain connects TRBV6-9 to TRBJ1-4, with D possibly TRBD1 on 5 matching bases. The V end was cut by 6 bases, the J end by 5 bases, with 13 bases between. The CDR3 sequence is 14 residues long. Germline V gene lookup returns CDR1 MNHGY and CDR2 SVAAGI. The CDR3 DNA reads TGTGCCAGCAGGCTGGCAGGGCACAATGAAAAACTGTTTTTT. Its protein is CASRLAGHNEKLFF.

This clonotype was observed a handful of times. The chain is built from TRBV2 and TRBJ1-5; D remains unclear. V was clipped by 0 bases and J by 1 base, with 4 bases between them. The germline gives CDR1 SNHLY, CDR2 FYNNEI. The CDR3 contains 14 residues. The DNA for the CDR3 is TGTGCCAGCAGTGAAGCGGAAAGCAATCAGCCCCAGCATTTT. Residues: CASSEAESNQPQHF.

The rearrangement links TRBV28 to TRBJ1-1; 7 bases are shared with TRBD1. J was trimmed by 10 bases and V by 5 bases; bases with no gene match: 4. CDR1 and CDR2 from the germline V gene are MDHEN and SYDVKM. There are 11 residues in the CDR3. DNA for the CDR3: TGTGCCAGCAGTATCGGGACAGCAGCTTTCTTT. Translating gives CASSIGTAAFF. The variable domain in full, with the rest retrieved from reference TRBV28 and TRBJ1-1, is DVKVTQSSRYLVKRTGEKVFLECVQDMDHENMFWYRQDPGLGLRLIYFSYDVKMKEKGDIPEGYSVSREKKERFSLILESASTNQTSMYLCASSIGTAAFFGQGTRLTVV.

The rearrangement uses TRBV28 and TRBJ2-7, with D possibly TRBD1 on 6 matching bases. CDR3 length: 13 amino acids. V was clipped by 6 bases and J by 3 bases, with 12 bases between them. Germline V CDR1 and CDR2: MDHEN, SYDVKM. The DNA for the CDR3 is TGTGCCAGCAGCTGGGACAAATACTACGAGCAGTACTTC. This encodes CASSWDKYYEQYF.

This chain links TRBV4-2 with TRBJ1-2; D not certain. Trimming shortened V by 2 bases and J by 3 bases, and 7 bases separated the two germline ends. The CDR3 length is 13 residues. Germline CDR1 is LGHNA and CDR2 is YNFKEQ. This chain's CDR3 is CASSQLGDYGYTF. As DNA, the CDR3 is TGTGCCAGCAGCCAACTTGGGGACTATGGCTACACCTTC.

The rearrangement joins TRBV7-2 to TRBJ2-2; weak D call: TRBD2 (5 bases). V lost 2 bases and J 13 bases, leaving 29 bases between the germline ends. The CDR3 loop spans 18 amino acids. CDR1 is SGHTA and CDR2 is FQGNSA in the germline V gene. Here the CDR3 DNA reads TGTGCCAGCAGCTTATGCTACCTCGGGGAAAAGGAAGCCCGGGGGCTGTTTTTT. Translated, it gives CASSLCYLGEKEARGLFF. Full variable domain (remainder filled in from reference TRBV7-2 and TRBJ2-2): GAGVSQSPSNKVTEKGKDVELRCDPISGHTALYWYRQSLGQGLEFLIYFQGNSAPDKSGLPSDRFSAERTGGSVSTLTIQRTQQEDSAVYLCASSLCYLGEKEARGLFFGEGSRLTVL.

This chain uses TRBV12-3 or TRBV12-4 with TRBJ2-1; 13 positions agree with TRBD2. The V and J ends lost 5 bases and 9 bases, in that order; junction bases with no gene match: 7. The CDR3 length is 15 residues. Written as DNA, the CDR3 is TGTGCCAGCAGTCGGACTAGCGGGAGTTATAGTGAGCAGTTCTTC. Protein sequence: CASSRTSGSYSEQFF.

The count of this clonotype is one. A much larger clonotype is one base distant, so this may be a read error. The V gene is TRBV7-2, the J gene TRBJ2-3; unclear D gene. The germline V gene encodes CDR1 SGHTA and CDR2 FQGNSA. CDR3 length equals 14 residues. Between the trimmed V and J ends, which lost 5 bases and 5 bases, there was a span of 14 bases. CDR3 protein: CASSVNGDRDTQYF. CDR3 DNA: TGTGCCAGCAGCGTAAATGGGGATAGAGATACGCAGTATTTT.

The chain is built from TRBV7-9 and TRBJ2-5; D is possibly TRBD1 (5 bases). This CDR3 contains 14 residues. Trimming removed 4 bases from V and 5 bases from J, with 14 bases in between. The germline CDR1 and CDR2 sequences are SEHNR and FQNEAQ (reference sequence). In DNA, the CDR3 is TGTGCCAGCAGCTCTCCGTTTAGGGGTGAGACCCAGTACTTC. This encodes CASSSPFRGETQYF. The complete variable domain, with remaining parts taken from reference TRBV7-9 and TRBJ2-5, reads DTGVSQNPRHKITKRGQNVTFRCDPISEHNRLYWYRQTLGQGPEFLTYFQNEAQLEKSRLLSDRFSAERPKGSFSTLEIQRTEQGDSAMYLCASSSPFRGETQYFGPGTRLLVL.

The rearrangement joins TRBV19 to TRBJ1-2; D may be TRBD1 (6 bases). This CDR3 comprises 14 residues. From germline, CDR1 is LNHDA and CDR2 SQIVND (reference sequence). The V end was cut by 1 base, the J end by 4 bases, with 10 bases between. The CDR3 DNA sequence: TGTGCCAGTAGTATAGGGGAACAGGGCTATGGCTACACCTTC. Its translation: CASSIGEQGYGYTF.

The chain has TRBV5-6 and TRBJ1-2; D uncertain. Germline CDR1 is SGHDT and CDR2 is YYEEEE. Trimming left V 4 bases short and J 6 bases short, with 13 bases between. This CDR3 region has 13 residues. The CDR3 region is CASSERTINGYTF. CDR3 coding DNA: TGTGCCAGCAGCGAAAGGACTATAAATGGCTACACCTTC.